This record concerns one T cell receptor beta chain sequence. There is no known antigen for this receptor. No much larger clone exists at a distance of one base, and base qualities are not known. V trim: 2 bases; J trim: 1 base; unmatched bases: 6. The CDR3 has 17 amino acids, counting the end cysteine and phenylalanine. Solely the CDR3 DNA is kept, with 51 bases framed from the first base. The germline V gene (reference sequence) specifies SGHNT as CDR1 and YYREEE as CDR2. Each collaborating institution followed its own protocols to collect whole blood in K2EDTA tubes. For TCRbeta analysis, collaborators shipped samples in one of three forms: frozen whole blood, isolated PBMCs, or DNA extracted from either of those sample types. TCRbeta CDR3 regions were amplified from genomic DNA using the immunoSEQ Assay, a bias-controlled multiplex PCR. Turning to the authors' computational methods: The number of nucleated cells in each sample was estimated by amplification of reference gene primers within the assay. To quantify the absolute abundance of each unique TCRbeta CDR3 rearrangement, sequence reads were collapsed and filtered. For each sample, productive Simpson clonality was calculated as the square root of Simpson's diversity index across productive rearrangements. TCRdb took this table from immuneACCESS and kept in-frame rearrangements with V and J called. Such tables lack part of the clones; where checked against another copy, unresolved V genes explain under half of the gap, and the rest is unexplained. Clone size and V and J calls were adopted from that table, with D and trimming inferred from the DNA. In this sample the table shows around 95,000 clones, 70% to 80% of which occur a single time. The ten largest clones capture roughly 31% of the sample.

The entry originates in a study of blood T cell repertoires in COVID-19 (dated by TCRdb to 2019 to 2021). Broadly, across the study: Collaborator samples came from the United States, Italy and Spain and covered acute and convalescent phases of COVID-19. The material from the prospective study consisted of cDNA or gDNA derived from T cells, B-cell-depleted T cells, or PBMCs. Deeply sampled blood TCRbeta repertoires from subjects exposed to, actively infected with, or recovered from COVID-19 were included in the dataset. A freely available public database, intended as a resource for researchers studying the immune response to SARS-CoV-2, is where the repertoires were released. The samples were drawn from two sources: the first 160 participants of the ongoing ImmuneRACE study, and 1,000 to 1,500 subjects contributed by 6 global collaborators. Sample metadata almost always included a de-identified subject ID, COVID-19 status, age in years and sex. Where available, HLA class I and class II types were obtained from metadata supplied by the sample provider rather than from assay-based typing.

Paper-wide results and their limitations: How much clinical and demographic metadata was included differed by source and by participant, and the metadata was provided uncurated.

The source of this sequence is a man aged 65 to 79 with active or convalescent COVID-19. In this chain, TRBV5-4 is recombined with TRBJ2-2, with 9 bases in between that match TRBD1. The sequenced sample was peripheral blood. The CDR3 reads as follows: CASSFGTGPLNTGELFF. The sequenced DNA: TGTGCCAGCAGCTTCGGGACAGGGCCGCTGAACACCGGGGAGCTGTTTTTT.